This T cell receptor beta chain was retrieved from a study of T cell repertoires in cytomegalovirus infection. Notes on this clonotype: Its antigen is not known.

TCRdb analysed the reads with MiXCR anew, one entry per CDR3 protein. This repertoire shows 550,000 to 850,000 distinct CDR3 sequences, 30% to 40% found once; its top ten account for 15% to 20%. The receptor was derived from a human donor in good health (CMV status not recorded). Some clones in this sample may be carry-over from other donors' samples. The material was cultured PBMCs, obtained from culture after CMV antigen stimulation.

The CDR3: CASSFRRQTSYNEQFF. DNA for the CDR3: TGCGCCAGCAGCTTCCGACGACAGACCTCCTACAATGAGCAGTTCTTC. The chain combines TRBV5-1 with TRBJ2-1; D possibly corresponds to TRBD1 (5 bases). V was cut by 2 bases and J by 0 bases, with 12 bases left in between. This CDR3 region has 16 residues. The germline V gene encodes CDR1 SGHRS and CDR2 YFSETQ.